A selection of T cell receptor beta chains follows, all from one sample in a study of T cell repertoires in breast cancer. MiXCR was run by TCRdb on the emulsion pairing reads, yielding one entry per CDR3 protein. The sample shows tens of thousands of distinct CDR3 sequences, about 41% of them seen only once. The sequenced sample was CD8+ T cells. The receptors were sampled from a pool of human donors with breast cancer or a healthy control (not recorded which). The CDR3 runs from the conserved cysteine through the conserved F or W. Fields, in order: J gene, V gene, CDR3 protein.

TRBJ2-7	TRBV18	CASSPDRAGEQYF
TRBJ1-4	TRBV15	CATTGPRTGSEKLFF
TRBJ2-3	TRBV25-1	CASSEPFRASADTQYF
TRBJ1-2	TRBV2	CASKESYGYTF
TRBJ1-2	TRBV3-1	CASSRQGGYGYTF
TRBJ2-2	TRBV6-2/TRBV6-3	CASSPQRTGQSGELFF
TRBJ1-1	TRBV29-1	CSVDQGRGTEAFF
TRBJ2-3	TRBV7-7	CASSSTRTDTQYF
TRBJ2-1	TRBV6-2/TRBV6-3	CASSYVSGSYNEQFF
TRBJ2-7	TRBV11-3	CASSPYGGSYEQYF
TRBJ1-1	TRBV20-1	CSAKGGKDTEAFF
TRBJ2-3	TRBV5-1	CTSSLRDSGDTQYF
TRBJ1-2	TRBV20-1	CSARNNVRGLPSTAWGYTF
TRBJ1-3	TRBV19	CASSDDGLGPGNTIYF
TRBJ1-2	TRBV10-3	CAISVEQSGGYTF
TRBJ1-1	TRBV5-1	CASSLSAVNTEAFF
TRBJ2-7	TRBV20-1	CSALRPGVPYEQYF
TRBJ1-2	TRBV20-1	CSAKAPEGLLYGYTF
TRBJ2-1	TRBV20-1	CSARSAGALSEQFF
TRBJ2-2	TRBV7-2	CASSLGRNTGELFF
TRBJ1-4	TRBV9	CASSVAPGQGNEKLFF
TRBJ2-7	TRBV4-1	CASSINRGTGYEQYF
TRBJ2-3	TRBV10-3	CAISEGDRVLDDTQYF
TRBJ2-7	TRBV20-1	CSARGGGGGDYEQYF
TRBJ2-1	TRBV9	CASSVTSGGYNEQFF
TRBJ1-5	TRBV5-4	CASSLEDQPQHF
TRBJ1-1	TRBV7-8	CASSHRTANTEAFF
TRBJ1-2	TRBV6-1	CASSEYPTANYGYTF
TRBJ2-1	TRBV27	CASSLALEGPYNEQFF
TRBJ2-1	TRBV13	CASSLWTGGDNEQFF
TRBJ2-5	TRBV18	CASSPPSSKGETQYF
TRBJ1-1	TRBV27	CASSIWGRDTEAFF
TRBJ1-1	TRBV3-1	CASSYTAAGGTEAFF
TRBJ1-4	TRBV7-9	CASSSWTGGRTNEKLFF
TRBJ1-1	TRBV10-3	CAISGRGDTEAFF
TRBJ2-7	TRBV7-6	CASSRGLAGESYEQYF
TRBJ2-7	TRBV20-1	CSARDGTGNSYEQYF
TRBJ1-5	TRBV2	CASSGDSNQPQHF
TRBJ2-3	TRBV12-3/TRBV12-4	CASSPRDGRTDTQYF
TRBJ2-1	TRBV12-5	CASGPGLAGRNEQFF
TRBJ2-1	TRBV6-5	CTSHLDRGKNEQFF
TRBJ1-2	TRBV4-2	CASSQDGGLPGYTF
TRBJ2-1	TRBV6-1	CASGQGNEQFF
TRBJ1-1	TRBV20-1	CSARIRDAGHTEALF
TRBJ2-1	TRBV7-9	CASSFLTGNEQFF
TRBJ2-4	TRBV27	CASSERDKKNIQYF
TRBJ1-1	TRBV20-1	CSARLELDTEASF
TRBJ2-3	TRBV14	CAKCLFSRLAGPGTQYF
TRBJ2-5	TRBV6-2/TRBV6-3	CASSGESPEEGETQYF
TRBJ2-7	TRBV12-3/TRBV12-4	CASSLGTLAGRVSYEQYF
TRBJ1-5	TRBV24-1	CATSEEGTAQPQHF
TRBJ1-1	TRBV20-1	CSARSATGKTEAFF
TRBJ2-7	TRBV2	CASSSPRAYEQYF
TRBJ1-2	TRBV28	CASSLGGVYGYTF
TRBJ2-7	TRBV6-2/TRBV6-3	CASQRGGHSYEQYF
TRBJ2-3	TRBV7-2	CTSSLVEDTQYF
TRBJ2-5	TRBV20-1	CSARRGQETQYF
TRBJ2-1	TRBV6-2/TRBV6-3	CASKSAGKVGEGDEQFF